The source of this T cell receptor beta chain is a study of cytotoxic CD8 clonotypes in ibrutinib-treated CLL (dated by TCRdb to the early 2020s). For context, the study as a whole: The cohort was composed of more than ten relapsed/refractory and about 16 treatment-naive patients; IGHV unmutated status was identified in 17 patients. Responses were partial in some 24 patients and complete in 2; after median around 68 months follow-up, about 14 stayed in remission and about twelve progressed. The response samples were drawn at a median of approximately 11 months into treatment, with a range of about 6 to 36 months. An average of 255,043 productive templates and 94,082 productive rearrangements was obtained per sample. Longitudinal samples were obtainable from about 30% of the roughly 86 participants in the trial. Cryopreserved peripheral blood mononuclear cells were collected at three points: before therapy, at response, and at either sustained remission or disease progression. Every remission and progressive disease sample was obtained while ibrutinib was still being received by the patients. General study outcomes and caveats: Public clonotypes were rare and either shrank or stayed stable during treatment, and the rise in clonality at ibrutinib response reflected expansion of private clonotypes. Baseline clonality exceeded that of age-matched healthy donors and correlated strongly with circulating CD8+ T-cell counts. Sampling times were not matched between patients in sustained remission and patients whose disease was progressing, and lymph node repertoires were not examined. Clonality increased at ibrutinib response, stayed stable in sustained remission, and fell back toward baseline at progression.

The germline V gene gives CDR1 as SQVTM and CDR2 as ANQGSEA. From the cysteine through the phenylalanine, the CDR3 covers 13 amino acids. The only DNA kept is the CDR3, 39 bases in frame from the first base. Ends trimmed: V by 3 bases, J by 3 bases; bases unmatched to a gene: 1. A remark on this clone: The antigen it binds to is not known. The input lacks base qualities; no much larger clone sits a single base away. Other DNA sequences within the sample encode an identical CDR3.

The goal of deep resolution MiSeq sequencing was a depth between 1 in 1 million and 1 in 200,000 T cells, and coverage averaged 10x per clonotype. The immunoSEQ hsTCRB Kit was used to generate the TCR beta libraries. Processing in the source paper ran as follows. Data were analyzed with ImmunoSEQ Data Assistant and ImmunoSEQ Analyzer, with V, D and J genes assigned per IMGT definitions. Clonality was computed as one minus normalized Shannon entropy of productive rearrangement frequencies, ranging from 0 to 1. Only overrepresented clonotypes making up at least 0.05% of each patient's repertoire were included in the public clonotype analysis. About a dozen age-matched healthy donor repertoires from immuneACCESS served as clonality controls. TCRdb's version of the immuneACCESS table is confined to in-frame rearrangements and falls short of the full clone set. An unresolved V gene accounts for under half of the shortfall where checked; the remainder is of unknown origin. The V and J calls and the clone size are those of that table, but D and trimming were determined from the DNA. The sample table records around 70,000 clones; 83% of these occur just once. Together, the top ten hold around 37% of the sample.

Explained via the paper, the time point label denotes: approximately 25 months on ibrutinib. Around 2 micrograms of genomic DNA were extracted from cryopreserved PBMCs for TCR beta library preparation. Longitudinal blood samples from CLL patients receiving ibrutinib monotherapy were subjected to high-throughput TCR beta sequencing. The patients were enrolled in a single-center, open-label phase 2 trial of ibrutinib monotherapy. The chain was built from TRBV29-1 and TRBJ2-1, with 8 middle bases fitting TRBD2. The clonotype comes from a human donor with chronic lymphocytic leukemia. Sequenced material: PBMCs, taken after 24 months of ibrutinib treatment. This receptor has the CDR3 CSVEAGGYNEQFF. The DNA reads TGCAGCGTTGAGGCGGGAGGCTACAATGAGCAGTTCTTC.